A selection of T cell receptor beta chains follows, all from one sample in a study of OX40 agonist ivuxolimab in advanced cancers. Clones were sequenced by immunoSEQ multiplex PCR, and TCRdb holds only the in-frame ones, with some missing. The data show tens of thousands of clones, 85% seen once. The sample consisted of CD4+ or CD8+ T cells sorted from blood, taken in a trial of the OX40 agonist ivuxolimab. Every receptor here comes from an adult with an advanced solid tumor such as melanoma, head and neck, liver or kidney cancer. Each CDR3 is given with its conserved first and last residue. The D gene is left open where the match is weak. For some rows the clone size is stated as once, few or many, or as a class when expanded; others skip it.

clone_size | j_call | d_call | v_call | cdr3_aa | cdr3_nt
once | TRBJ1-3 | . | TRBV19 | CASSPSWFSGNTIYF | TGTGCCAGTAGTCCGTCGTGGTTCTCTGGAAACACCATATATTTT
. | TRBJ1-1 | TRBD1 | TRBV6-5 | CASGDRGHTEAFF | TGTGCCAGCGGAGACAGGGGGCACACTGAAGCTTTCTTT
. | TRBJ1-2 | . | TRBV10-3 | CAISESMGKKLDGYTF | TGTGCCATCAGTGAGTCTATGGGCAAGAAGTTAGATGGCTACACCTTC
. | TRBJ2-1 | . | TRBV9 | CASSVGGDGFNEQFF | TGTGCCAGCAGCGTAGGGGGGGACGGCTTCAATGAGCAGTTCTTC
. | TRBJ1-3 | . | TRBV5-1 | CASSLAGAGNTIYF | TGCGCCAGCAGCTTGGCAGGGGCTGGAAACACCATATATTTT
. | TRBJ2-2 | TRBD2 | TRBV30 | CAWRYSGRAGELFF | TGTGCCTGGAGGTATAGCGGGAGAGCCGGGGAGCTGTTTTTT
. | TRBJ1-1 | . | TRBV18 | CASSPQQGSGTEAFF | TGTGCCAGCTCACCTCAACAGGGCTCGGGCACTGAAGCTTTCTTT
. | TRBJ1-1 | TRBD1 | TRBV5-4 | CASRAGGRNTEAFF | TGTGCCAGCAGGGCAGGGGGAAGGAACACTGAAGCTTTCTTT
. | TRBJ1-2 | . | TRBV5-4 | CASSLRQGDGYTF | TGTGCCAGCAGCTTGAGGCAGGGTGATGGCTACACCTTC
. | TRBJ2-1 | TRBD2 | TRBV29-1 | CSTSGTSSFSEQFF | TGCAGCACTTCCGGGACTAGCAGTTTCAGTGAGCAGTTCTTC
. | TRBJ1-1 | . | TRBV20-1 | CSAPGGAFF | TGCAGTGCCCCGGGAGGAGCTTTCTTT
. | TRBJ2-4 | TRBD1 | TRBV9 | CASSPPTGVAKNIQYF | TGTGCCAGCAGCCCGCCGACAGGGGTAGCCAAAAACATTCAGTACTTC
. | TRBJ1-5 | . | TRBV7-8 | CASSPNLGISNQPQHF | TGTGCCAGCAGCCCCAATCTGGGCATTAGCAATCAGCCCCAGCATTTT
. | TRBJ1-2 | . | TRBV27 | CASSFNGGNYGYTF | TGTGCCAGCAGTTTTAATGGGGGCAACTATGGCTACACCTTC
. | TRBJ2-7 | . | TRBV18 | CASSLQGGEVSEQYF | TGTGCCAGCTCTTTACAGGGCGGGGAGGTAAGCGAGCAGTACTTC
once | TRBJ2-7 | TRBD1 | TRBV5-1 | CASSDARTGRRIEQYF | TGCGCCAGCAGCGACGCGCGGACAGGTCGAAGGATCGAGCAGTACTTC
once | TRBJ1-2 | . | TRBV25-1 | CASSEPGALTSGGYTF | TGTGCCAGCAGTGAACCGGGAGCCCTAACAAGTGGTGGCTACACCTTC
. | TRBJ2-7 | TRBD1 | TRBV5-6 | CASSLDGQGPYEQYF | TGTGCCAGCAGCTTAGATGGACAGGGGCCTTACGAGCAGTACTTC
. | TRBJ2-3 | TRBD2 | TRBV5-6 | CASSFLAGRTDTQYF | TGTGCCAGCAGCTTCCTAGCGGGACGCACAGATACGCAGTATTTT
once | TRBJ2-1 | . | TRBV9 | CASSAHQDIQFF | TGTGCCAGCAGCGCTCATCAGGATATTCAGTTCTTC